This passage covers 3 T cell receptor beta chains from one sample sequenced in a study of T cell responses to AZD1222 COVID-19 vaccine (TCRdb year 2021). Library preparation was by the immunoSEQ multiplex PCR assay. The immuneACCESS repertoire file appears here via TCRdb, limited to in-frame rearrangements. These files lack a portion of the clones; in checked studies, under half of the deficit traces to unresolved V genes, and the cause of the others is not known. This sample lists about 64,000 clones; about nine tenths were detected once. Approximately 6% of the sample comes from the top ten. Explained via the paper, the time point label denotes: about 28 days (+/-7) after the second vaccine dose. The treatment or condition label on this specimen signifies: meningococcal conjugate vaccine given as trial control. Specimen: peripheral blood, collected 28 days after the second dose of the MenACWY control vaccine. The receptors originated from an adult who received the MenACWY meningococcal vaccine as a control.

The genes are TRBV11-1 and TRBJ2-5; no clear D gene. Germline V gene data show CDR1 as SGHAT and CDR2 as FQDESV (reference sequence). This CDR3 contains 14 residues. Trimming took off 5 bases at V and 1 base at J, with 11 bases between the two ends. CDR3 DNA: TGTGCCAGCAGCCCCCGGCAACCCCAAGAGACCCAGTACTTC. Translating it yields CASSPRQPQETQYF.

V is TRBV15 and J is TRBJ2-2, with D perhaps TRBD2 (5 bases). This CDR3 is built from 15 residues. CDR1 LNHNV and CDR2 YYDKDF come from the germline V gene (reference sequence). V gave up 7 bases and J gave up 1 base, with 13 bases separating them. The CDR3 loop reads CATTPAAENTGELFF. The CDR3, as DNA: TGTGCCACCACTCCAGCGGCCGAGAACACCGGGGAGCTGTTTTTT.

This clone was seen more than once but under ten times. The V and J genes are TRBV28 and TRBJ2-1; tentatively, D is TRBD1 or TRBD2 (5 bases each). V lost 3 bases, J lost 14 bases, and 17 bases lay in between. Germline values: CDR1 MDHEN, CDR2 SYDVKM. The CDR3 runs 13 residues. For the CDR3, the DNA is TGTGCCAGCAGTTTGGGGACCCTTCTAGAGAAGTTCTTC. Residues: CASSLGTLLEKFF.